This T cell receptor (beta chain) stems from a study of Graves' ophthalmopathy and Graves' hyperthyroidism (dated by TCRdb to between 2018 and 2020). About the study as a whole: Peripheral blood was collected at initial diagnosis, before any treatment. TCR beta repertoire signatures were used to distinguish Graves' ophthalmopathy from Graves' hyperthyroidism and to predict progression to ophthalmopathy. In total, approximately 140 blood samples were TCR-sequenced: 43 ophthalmopathy, some 75 hyperthyroidism and approximately 17 hyperthyroidism-to-ophthalmopathy patients. To explore V-J signatures that separate ophthalmopathy from hyperthyroidism, a discovery set of about 98 patients was enrolled, consisting of about 45 with ophthalmopathy and fewer than 60 with stable hyperthyroidism. For independent validation, a separate cohort was made up of 18 hyperthyroidism patients plus 17 patients who later progressed from hyperthyroidism to ophthalmopathy. In several hyperthyroidism patients, the T-cell repertoires found in thyroid tissue were compared with those found in blood. Following sample collection, hyperthyroidism patients were given methimazole at a starting dose of 30 mg daily, and ophthalmopathy patients were given high-dose intravenous methylprednisolone.

For repertoire sequencing, the TCR beta CDR3 regions were amplified from RNA transcripts. A first-round RT-PCR used HTBI primers with the Qiagen OneStep RT-PCR kit, followed by a second-round multiplex PCR, size selection and purification. Libraries were sequenced on an Illumina HiSeq2000 using paired-end 100 bp reads. Concerning the study's data processing: SOAPnuke was used to process the reads, removing any read that contained adapters or uncalled bases, had a mean Phred below 15, or lacked an exact match to the constant primer or identifier. COPE v1.2.5 was used to merge the high-quality paired reads. Each unique nucleotide sequence was treated as a clonotype, and MiTCR v1.1 was used to align the clonotypes to the IMGT TRB V, D and J references. Only V-J combinations with frequency above 0.0001 were analysed, covering 99.2% of repertoires. A TCR clonal expansion and chaos score per V-J combination was defined as the ratio of F50 clonal expansion to chaos observed in the TCRdist matrix. Welch's t-statistics and random forest were used to narrow the features down to approximately twelve V-J combinations, which were then fed into a naive Bayes classifier. The Morisita-Horn index was used to measure how similar the thyroid and blood repertoires were. In-frame beta chains were kept once TCRdb had trimmed the public reads at Q25 with fastp and called clones with MiXCR. Each CDR3 protein gets just one entry, which takes the most common genes and DNA from the rows behind it. What appears here as the V and J calls and clone size reflects TCRdb's work, not the paper's. This sample holds some 350,000 distinct CDR3 sequences; approximately 17% were observed only once. The top ten hold 2.4% of the sample.

The investigation overall reported the following: Most expanded thyroid clonotypes with a frequency above 0.001 also appeared in blood, which suggests that blood repertoires may reflect the immune response in the thyroid. In validation, the model predicted ophthalmopathy progression with about 71% sensitivity and approximately 75% specificity; some 13 predicted patients were CT-confirmed with GO in a median of approximately 6.2 months. Ophthalmopathy was separated from stable hyperthyroidism by the 13-signature model with roughly 90% sensitivity and about 83% specificity in cross-validation and with 80%/75% in the test set. Sample size was not statistically predetermined, and group allocation was not concealed from the investigators.

This clonotype has at least ten counts. Its antigen remains unidentified. No base-level quality is on record; no much larger clone is a single base apart. A patient counted as having stable hyperthyroidism if there was no progression to ophthalmopathy within 18 months of follow-up. Hyperthyroidism patients were newly diagnosed, were aged 18 to 65 years, and had a disease duration under 2 months. Patients with other autoimmune diseases, uncontrolled infections, pregnancy or lactation were excluded from the study. Clinical symptoms, serum thyroxine, TRAb, thyroid ultrasound and orbital computed tomography formed the basis of the diagnosis. PBMCs were isolated from about 9.2 ml of fresh peripheral blood by Ficoll-Paque density gradient centrifugation. Total RNA was extracted using Trizol reagent, and RNA quality was checked on an Agilent 2100 Bioanalyzer. The receptor's source is an adult woman with stable Graves' hyperthyroidism. The sequenced sample consisted of peripheral blood.

Here is the DNA: TGTGCCAGCAGCCGTTATCCAAACACTGAAGCTTTCTTT. Translation gives CASSRYPNTEAFF. The chain links TRBV12-3 or TRBV12-4 with TRBJ1-1; the D segment cannot be called with confidence. The CDR3 numbers 13 residues from cysteine through phenylalanine. Only the CDR3 DNA stays, 39 bases, in frame from base 1. Trimming at the junction amounts to 6 bases on V and 2 bases on J, and the germline ends lie 10 bases apart.